The present T cell receptor beta chain was sequenced within a study of cytomegalovirus exposure and HLA in healthy donors (dated by TCRdb to 2016 to 2017). Looking at the study overall: An earlier analysis of a few hundred of the donors reported approximately 280 Gb of sequence data and 117 million unique TCR beta sequences obtained from 150 million to 200 million T cells. The study was designed to test whether signatures of past pathogen exposure could be identified by cataloging public T cell receptors. High-throughput TCR immunosequencing, statistical association of individual TCRs with disease status, and machine learning were combined to predict cytomegalovirus infection status. Four or five DR-DQ haplotypes were handled as single units for association and clustering, since linkage in the cohort was strong. The study used immunosequencing to profile the T cell repertoires of around 600 subjects and linked those repertoires to cytomegalovirus serostatus. A later analysis re-analyzed previously published TCR beta repertoires from approximately 670 donors and added high-resolution HLA genotyping to study TCR occurrence patterns. Of the 350 to 400 genotyped donors, around 81% fell in the genetic ancestry cluster associated with self-reported Caucasian donors. The number of donors typed differed by locus, with 629-630 for A, B, C, DRB1 and DQB1, over 500 for DQA1, 606 for DPA1, and around 460 for DPB1. Every discovery cohort repertoire had been produced on one sequencing platform. On average, around 240,000 unique TCR beta nucleotide sequences were sequenced per donor among a few hundred genotyped donors of the cohort, with around 19% of those sequences being non-productive. Class I and class II HLA loci were covered by the typing at four-digit resolution. A separate validation cohort of roughly 120 different subjects was used in addition to the 666-subject first cohort. Alongside the repertoire data, information on donor age, sex, ethnicity and CMV serostatus was compiled. An early release covering 550 to 700 HLA-typed donors comprised around 300 gigabases of sequencing data and tens of millions of unique TCR sequences. A later genetic analysis took genome-wide SNP genotypes for about three fifths of the roughly 700 donors and used that subset as a discovery cohort. An earlier analysis of about 600 of the donors used high-throughput TCR beta sequencing to judge whether each TCR beta V gene segment behaved as functional or pseudogenic. The later analysis used no new phenotypic data to find candidate immune exposures, relying instead on TCR beta sequences and their occurrence across donors. Overall study outcomes, separate from this receptor: In a later analysis, around 17,000 TCR beta sequences were associated with specific HLA alleles at a false discovery rate of 0.05. A further reported finding was that TCR beta sequences accurately predicted the HLA-A and HLA-B alleles for most subjects in the first cohort. A total of about 180 TCR beta chains were listed by the study as associated with cytomegalovirus. Because the 87-base-pair reads could not distinguish some IMGT-functional V segments, including TRBV6-2 and TRBV6-3, those segments were excluded. The authors suggested that the approach could potentially be generalized to other disease states and immunological phenotypes. The cohort was sequenced for TCR beta chains only, and without alpha or paired-chain data the features that could be detected were limited. A later analysis found that TCR association rates varied across HLA loci, with DRB1 alleles showing the most associated TCRs and HLA-C alleles the fewest. HLA typing was unavailable for some donors at each locus, so association tests used only the typed subset. Presence/absence analyses assumed roughly uniform sequencing depth across donors, an assumption that may not hold. Linkage disequilibrium might explain the correlated functional status among segregating V segments, but an unknown experimental factor could not be excluded. An association between a missense DCLRE1C variant and V-gene and J-gene trimming of TCR beta chains was found in a later genetic analysis and replicated in an independent cohort. Compared with equally common non-associated chains, HLA-associated TCR beta chains in a later analysis were more clonally expanded and had lower generation probabilities. Strong co-occurrence of HLA alleles, especially DR and DQ, made assigning TCR associations to individual alleles difficult. A later genetic analysis reported fewer N-insertions in productive TCRs among donors in an Asian-associated ancestry cluster than the roughly 690-donor mean. A few of the identified cytomegalovirus-associated TCR beta chains were confirmed in vitro to be specific for cytomegalovirus antigens. Broadly in line with IMGT annotations, most TCR beta V segments showed up in productive rearrangements about 90% or about 30% of the time in an earlier analysis of around 550 of the donors. For the cohort, immune exposure information was limited to CMV serostatus. Most CMV-associated TCR beta chains appeared to be HLA-restricted in a later analysis, and the HLA associations seemed to be driven largely by CMV exposure. Because counts were too low, some 16 rarely observed V segments, including chromosome 9 orphons, were excluded from the earlier analysis of about 500 of the donors. Several of the top co-occurrence clusters appeared to be linked to parvovirus B19, influenza, CMV and Epstein-Barr virus, according to a later analysis. A cluster of highly shared sequence variants was judged likely to represent a technical artifact of the sequencing pipeline. While some public TCRs were present in many individuals, most TCR sequences turned up only very rarely across donors. Cytomegalovirus status was reported to be diagnosed by the classifier with high specificity and sensitivity in both the original and validation cohorts.

In the case of this clone: Its antigen target is currently unknown. Per-nucleotide qualities are absent, and no much larger clonotype sits a single base away.

The CDR3 starts with the cysteine, ends with the phenylalanine, and has 18 residues. The only DNA kept is the CDR3, 54 bases in frame from the first base. CDR1 and CDR2 are drawn from the germline V gene (reference sequence): LNHNV, YYDKDF. A distance of 21 bases separates the germline ends of V and J, which lose 3 bases and 3 bases respectively. The cohort comprised 666 healthy bone marrow donors. Cohort members were all nominally healthy when sampled, although unrecorded immune exposures were likely present. The donor tested CMV seronegative, placing the donor among the 350 to 400 seronegative members of the cohort. A peripheral blood sample was provided by each donor, and peripheral blood mononuclear cells were used for TCR beta sequencing. The Qiagen DNeasy Blood Extraction Kit was used to extract genomic DNA from the blood cell samples. Libraries were made using the immunoSEQ multiplex PCR assay. For the multiplex PCR, a mixture combining 60 forward primers for TCR Vbeta segments and 13 reverse primers for TCR Jbeta segments was used. A multiplex PCR assay on genomic DNA amplified the CDR3 region of rearranged TCR beta genes. On the Illumina HiSeq System, the amplified TCR beta libraries were sequenced as 87-base-pair reads. Under the source paper's analysis protocol: A later analysis tallied about 77 million unique TCR beta chains across the 666 repertoires, and around 10 million of those chains were shared by two or more donors. Raw reads were error-corrected and collapsed into unique sequences with a nearest-neighbor algorithm that merged closely related sequences to remove PCR and sequencing errors. Alignment of CDR3 sequences to IMGT reference sequences was used to assign V, D and J gene segments. Each retained sequence needed at least a six-nucleotide match to both a V gene segment and a J gene segment. A rearrangement counted as productive if the CDR3 had no stop codons and remained in frame with V and J, and every other rearrangement counted as non-productive. Following IMGT convention, CDR3 was defined as the stretch from the second conserved V-encoded cysteine to the conserved J-encoded phenylalanine. In an earlier analysis of around 570 of the donors, sequences lacking an unambiguous match to a single V gene segment were excluded. In an earlier analysis of almost 600 of the donors, a V segment was called functional when productive rearrangements were above 56.7%, and segregating when the standard deviation between donors exceeded 5%. A statistical classification framework was built to diagnose cytomegalovirus status from the catalog of TCR beta chain sequences. A later analysis assigned V and J genes by comparing TCR nucleotide sequences with IMGT/GENE-DB human TR gene sequences. A later analysis assigned CDR3 sequences and most-parsimonious VDJ recombination scenarios with the TCRdist pipeline. A later analysis defined each TCR beta chain by its CDR3 amino acid sequence plus V-gene family, and excluded reads lacking a unique V-gene family. To address suspected cross-contamination and a sequencing artifact, a later analysis removed approximately 600 highly shared, low-generation-probability nucleotide sequences. In a later analysis, a clonal expansion index was calculated for each public chain from normalized within-repertoire ranks of inferred template counts. In a later analysis, generation probabilities were computed using a VDJ recombination model fitted to out-of-frame rearrangements, and the results were checked against IGoR. A later analysis scored TCR-TCR, TCR-HLA and TCR-CMV co-occurrence with hypergeometric tests, applying a repertoire-size bias correction to TCR pairs. To estimate false discovery rates, a later analysis permuted the HLA or CMV assignments 20 times. In a later analysis, co-occurring TCRs were grouped using DBSCAN, with TCRdist sequence similarity added in when clustering inside HLA-allele-positive subsets. Repertoires with fewer than 30,000 or more than 120,000 public chains were left out of co-occurrence clustering, as were about 5 repertoires with anomalous nucleotide sharing. TCRdb took this table from immuneACCESS and kept in-frame rearrangements with V and J called. Such tables lack part of the clones; where checked against another copy, unresolved V genes explain under half of the gap, and the rest is unexplained. V and J calls and clone size are given by that table; D and trimming were obtained from the DNA. In this sample the table shows 200,000 to 250,000 clones, roughly 80% of which occur a single time. The ten largest make up approximately 2.9% of the sample.

This TCR came from a man aged 30-40 years in good health and CMV-seronegative. Sequenced material: PBMCs. In this chain, TRBV15 is recombined with TRBJ1-5; TRBD1 is perhaps the D gene, given 6 matching bases. The DNA sequence is given as TGTGCCACCAGCAGGCGGGGGGGCCGTGGACTTATCAATCAGCCCCAGCATTTT. It is translated as CATSRRGGRGLINQPQHF. Outside the CDR3, residues come from the reference TRBV15 and TRBJ1-5 proteins, so the full variable domain is: DAMVIQNPRYQVTQFGKPVTLSCSQTLNHNVMYWYQQKSSQAPKLLFHYYDKDFNNEADTPDNFQSRRPNTSFCFLDIRSPGLGDTAMYLCATSRRGGRGLINQPQHFGDGTRLSIL.